This TCR beta chain was sequenced in a study of shared clonotypes between healthy human individuals. Turning to the study itself: Each donor's CD4 naive and CD4 memory cells filled three plates apiece, CD8 naive two, and CD8 memory one.

There were no recent acute infections or vaccinations among the donors, who were healthy HIV-negative adults. CD45RO+ cells and CCR7-negative CD45RA+ TemRA cells were combined as CD8 memory. The CDR3 is 13 residues long. Germline lookup yields CDR1 MNHEY and CDR2 SVGAGI. The ends were cut back, 5 bases at V and 3 bases at J, with 10 bases in the middle. The assay was carried out at the deep level. Sequencing was performed with immunoSEQ multiplex PCR; in TCRdb, only in-frame clones are kept and a portion is missing. This table holds approximately 710,000 clones, roughly 88% found once. Specimen: memory CD8+ T cells from PBMCs. Stated subset: CD45RO+ cells pooled with CCR7-negative TemRA cells. The rearrangement joins TRBV6-5 to TRBJ1-1; perhaps TRBD1 as D (5 bases). This clonotype was obtained from a man between 18 and 29 years old in good health. Some clones in this sample may be carry-over from other donors' samples. CDR3 sequence (DNA): TGTGCCAGCAGTCCCTGGGGCGACACTGAAGCTTTCTTT. Translated: CASSPWGDTEAFF.